The following is a TCR beta chain sequence with its context. Its specificity is not known. TCRdb re-called the 5' RACE reads; every CDR3 protein appears as one record, without DNA. The sample table includes fewer than 400,000 distinct CDR3 sequences. The data stem from a study of T cells expressing NK-cell markers. Study results and caveats: The study found these clonotypes also leading the CD3+CD56-NKG2C+ fraction in a few donors.

Germline loops: CDR1 SQVTM, CDR2 ANQGSEA. The CDR3 extends over 13 amino acids. Sequenced sample: blood T cells: a sorted CD56 or NKG2C T cell subset, CD4+ or CD8+ T cells, or bulk PBMC T cells (not recorded which). The chain carries TRBV29-1 and TRBJ2-2; TCRdb calls TRBD1, which cannot be checked without DNA. The receptor comes from a woman in her 50s in good health. This chain's CDR3 is CSAGVVNTGELFF.